This note documents a single T cell receptor beta chain sequence. Its antigen is undetermined. The record originates from a study of T cell repertoires in cytomegalovirus infection. Study as a whole: The study used recently identified HLA-C-restricted and well-studied HLA-B-restricted CMV epitopes. Public TCR beta signatures indicated both CMV infection and matching HLA type. Study-wide points: Summed frequency of shared TCR beta families picked out CMV carriers who also had the relevant HLA. CMV-specific TCR beta clonotypes restricted by HLA-C were the ones dominating the ex vivo response.

TCRdb passed the reads through MiXCR, listing each CDR3 protein once. The data contain some 500,000 distinct CDR3 sequences, about 39% of them singletons. Per germline, CDR1 MNHNY and CDR2 SVGAGI (reference sequence). The CDR3 is 16 amino acids. Trimming at V came to 4 bases and at J to 1 base, leaving 4 bases not matched to a gene. The V call is TRBV6-6, the J call TRBJ2-5; 12 nucleotides match TRBD2. This receptor was obtained from a human donor in good health (CMV status not recorded). Some clones in this sample may be carry-over from other donors' samples. The sample here was cultured PBMCs, taken from culture after CMV antigen stimulation. The CDR3 DNA sequence: TGTGCCAGCAGTTCCCGACTAGCGGGGGTCCAAGAGACCCAGTACTTC. Residues: CASSSRLAGVQETQYF.